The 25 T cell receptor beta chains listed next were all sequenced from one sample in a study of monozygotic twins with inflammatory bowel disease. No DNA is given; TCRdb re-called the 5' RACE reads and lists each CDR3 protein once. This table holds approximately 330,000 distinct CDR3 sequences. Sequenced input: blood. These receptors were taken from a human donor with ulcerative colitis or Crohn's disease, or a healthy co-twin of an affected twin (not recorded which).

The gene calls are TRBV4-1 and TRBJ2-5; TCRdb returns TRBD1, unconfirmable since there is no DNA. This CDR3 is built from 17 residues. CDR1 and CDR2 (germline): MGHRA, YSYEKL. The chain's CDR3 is CASSPRNQGRSQETQYF.

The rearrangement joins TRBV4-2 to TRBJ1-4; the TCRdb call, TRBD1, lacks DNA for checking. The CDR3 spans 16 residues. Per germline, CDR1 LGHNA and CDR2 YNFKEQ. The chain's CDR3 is CASSQGAGQENEKLFF.

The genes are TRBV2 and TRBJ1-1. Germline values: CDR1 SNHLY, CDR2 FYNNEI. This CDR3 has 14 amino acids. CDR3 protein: CASSPRGVNTEAFF.

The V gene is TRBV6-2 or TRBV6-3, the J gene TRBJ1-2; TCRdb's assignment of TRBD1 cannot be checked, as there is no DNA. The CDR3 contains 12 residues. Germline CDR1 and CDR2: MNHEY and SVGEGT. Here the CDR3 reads CASSYRGRGYTF.

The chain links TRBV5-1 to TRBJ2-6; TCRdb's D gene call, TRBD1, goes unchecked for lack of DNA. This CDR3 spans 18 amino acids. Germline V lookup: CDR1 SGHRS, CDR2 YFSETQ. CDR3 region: CASSLQTGSSSGANVLTF. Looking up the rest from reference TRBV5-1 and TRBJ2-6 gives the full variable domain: KAGVTQTPRYLIKTRGQQVTLSCSPISGHRSVSWYQQTPGQGLQFLFEYFSETQRNKGNFPGRFSGRQFSNSRSEMNVSTLELGDSALYLCASSLQTGSSSGANVLTFGAGSRLTVL.

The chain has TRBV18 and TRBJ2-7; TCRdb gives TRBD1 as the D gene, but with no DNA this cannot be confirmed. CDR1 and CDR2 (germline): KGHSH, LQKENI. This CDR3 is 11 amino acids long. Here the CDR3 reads CASSLPGTVYF.

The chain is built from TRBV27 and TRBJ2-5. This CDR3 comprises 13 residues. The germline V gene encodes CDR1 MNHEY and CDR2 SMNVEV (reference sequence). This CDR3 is CASSSLDRETQYF.

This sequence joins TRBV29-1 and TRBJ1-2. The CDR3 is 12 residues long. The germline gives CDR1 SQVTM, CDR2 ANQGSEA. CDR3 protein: CSVEDQTDGYTF.

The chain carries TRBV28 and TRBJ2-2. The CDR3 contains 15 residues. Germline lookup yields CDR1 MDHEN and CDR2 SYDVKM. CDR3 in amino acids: CASSLGNLEAGELFF.

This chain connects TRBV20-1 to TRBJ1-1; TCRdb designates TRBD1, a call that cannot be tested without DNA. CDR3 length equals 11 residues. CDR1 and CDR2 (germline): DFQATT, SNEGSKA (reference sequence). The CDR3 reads CSTRRGAEAFF.

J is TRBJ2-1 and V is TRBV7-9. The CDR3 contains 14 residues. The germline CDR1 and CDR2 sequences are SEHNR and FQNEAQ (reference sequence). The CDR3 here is CASSFTDSYNEQFF.

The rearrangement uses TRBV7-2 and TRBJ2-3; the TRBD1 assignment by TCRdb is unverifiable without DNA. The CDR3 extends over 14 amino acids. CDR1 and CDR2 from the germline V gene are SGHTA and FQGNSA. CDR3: CASSPLGGINTQYF.

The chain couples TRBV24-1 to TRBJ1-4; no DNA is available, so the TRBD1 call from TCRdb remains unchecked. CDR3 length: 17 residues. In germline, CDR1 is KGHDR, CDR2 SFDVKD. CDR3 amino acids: CATSEGGLDRGCEKLFF.

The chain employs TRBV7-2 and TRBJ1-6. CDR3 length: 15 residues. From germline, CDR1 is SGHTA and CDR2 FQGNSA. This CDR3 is CASRTDLYLNSPLHF.

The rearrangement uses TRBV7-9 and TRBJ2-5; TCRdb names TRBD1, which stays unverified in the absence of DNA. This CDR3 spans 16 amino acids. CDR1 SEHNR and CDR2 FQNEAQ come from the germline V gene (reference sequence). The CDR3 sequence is CASSLGDRVLQETQYF.

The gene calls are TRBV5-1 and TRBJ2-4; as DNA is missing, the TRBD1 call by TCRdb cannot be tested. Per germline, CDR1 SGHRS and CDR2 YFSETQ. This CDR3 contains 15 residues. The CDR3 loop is CASCHSTGLGNIQYF. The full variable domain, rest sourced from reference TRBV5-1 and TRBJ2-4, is KAGVTQTPRYLIKTRGQQVTLSCSPISGHRSVSWYQQTPGQGLQFLFEYFSETQRNKGNFPGRFSGRQFSNSRSEMNVSTLELGDSALYLCASCHSTGLGNIQYFGAGTRLSVL.

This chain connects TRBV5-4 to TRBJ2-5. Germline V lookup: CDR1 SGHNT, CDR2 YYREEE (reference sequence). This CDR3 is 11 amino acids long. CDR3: CASSDVGTQYF.

CDR3 in amino acids: CSAAILYNQPQHF. The V and J genes are TRBV20-1 and TRBJ1-5. The CDR3 extends over 13 amino acids. Germline V gives CDR1 DFQATT, CDR2 SNEGSKA (reference sequence).

CDR3 sequence: CSAYRGDTEAFF. This chain links TRBV20-1 with TRBJ1-1; TCRdb's assignment of TRBD1 cannot be checked, as there is no DNA. Germline V gene data show CDR1 as DFQATT and CDR2 as SNEGSKA (reference sequence). This CDR3 has 12 amino acids.

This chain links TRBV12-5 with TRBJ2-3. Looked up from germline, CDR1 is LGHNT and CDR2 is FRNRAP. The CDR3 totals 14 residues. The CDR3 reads CASGLAPSTDTQYF.

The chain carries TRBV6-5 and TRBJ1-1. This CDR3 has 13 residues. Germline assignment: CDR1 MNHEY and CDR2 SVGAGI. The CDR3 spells CASRKRDPTEAFF.

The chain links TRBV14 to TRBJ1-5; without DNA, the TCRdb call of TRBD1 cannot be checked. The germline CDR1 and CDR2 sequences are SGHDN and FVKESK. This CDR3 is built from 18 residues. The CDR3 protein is CASSQERGRAHSNQPQHF.

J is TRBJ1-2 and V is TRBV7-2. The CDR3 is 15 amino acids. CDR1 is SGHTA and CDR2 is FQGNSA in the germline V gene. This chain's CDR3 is CASSSGDNLAYGYTF.

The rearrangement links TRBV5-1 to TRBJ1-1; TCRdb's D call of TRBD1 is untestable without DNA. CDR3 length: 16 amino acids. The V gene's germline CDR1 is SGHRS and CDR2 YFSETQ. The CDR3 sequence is CASSFNNRDRGTEAFF.

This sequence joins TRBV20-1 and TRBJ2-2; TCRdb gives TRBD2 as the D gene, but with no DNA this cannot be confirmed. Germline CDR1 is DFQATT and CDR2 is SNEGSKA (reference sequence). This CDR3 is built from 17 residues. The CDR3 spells CSARSLQGGFYTGELFF.